The T cell receptor (beta chain) under discussion was sequenced for a study of T cell responses to AZD1222 COVID-19 vaccine. Study-level information: Samples with a second dose at about 4 or about 12 weeks were pooled together. Overall study results and limits: Among the donors, most were white British and more were female, and clonal diversity was possibly underestimated. Repertoires were collected only later (after the peak T cell response had occurred).

This CDR3 spans 14 amino acids. Trimming stripped 3 bases from V and 8 bases from J, with 16 bases between. Germline V gene lookup returns CDR1 MNHEY and CDR2 SMNVEV (reference sequence). Produced via immunoSEQ multiplex PCR; TCRdb's table is partial and in-frame only. This sample has around 100,000 clones; around 91% occur once, and the top ten carry less than 55%. To note about this clone: Its target is not known.

This sequence was found in an adult in good health. V is TRBV27 and J is TRBJ1-2; unclear D gene. The sample was peripheral blood, taken on day 0 of AZD1222 vaccination. CDR3 sequence reads: CASSLGSSLRGYTF. CDR3 in DNA: TGTGCCAGCAGTTTGGGGTCCAGCCTGAGGGGCTACACCTTC.